What follows is one T cell receptor beta chain and its context. This clone was counted ten times or more. It has no known antigen specificity. No much larger clone exists at a distance of one base, and base qualities are not known. The sample carries other DNA sequences with the same CDR3. The source of the sample is a study of metastatic and nonmetastatic thyroid tumors (dated by TCRdb to 2018 to 2021). Turning to the overall study: The researchers compared repertoires between peripheral blood samples and tumor or nodule tissue samples from patients with malignant or benign thyroid disease. What the research found in general, with its limitations: In both blood and tumor samples, TCR beta diversity was reported to be significantly higher in malignant tumors than in benign nodules.

The library was made by PCR. Sequenced using an Illumina HiSeq 4000. High-throughput sequencing was used to profile the CDR3 region of the TCR beta-chain in every patient. The paper's processing steps were these. A classifier to discriminate distant-metastatic papillary thyroid cancer patients was built from CDR3 differences across clinicopathological groups. Repertoire diversity was assessed with the Shannon index, and tumor-blood repertoire similarity with the Morisita-Horn index. TCRdb reprocessing: public reads trimmed at Q25 with fastp, clones called with MiXCR, in-frame beta chains kept. TCRdb assigned the V and J calls; the authors' analysis was not used. The sample includes 15,000 to 20,000 clones, with approximately 40% observed a single time. 20% to 30% of the sample lies in the top ten. CDR1 and CDR2, per the germline V gene, are MNHNS and SASEGT. V loses 6 bases at its end and J loses 7 bases; junction bases beyond the gene matches: 2. Inclusive of the bounding cysteine and phenylalanine, the CDR3 is 12 residues long. The read is trimmed to its CDR3 DNA, 36 bases read in frame from base 1.

None of the patients had been given any treatment before thyroid surgery. The study retrospectively analysed patient clinical samples collected from the early 2010s to the late 2010s using T-cell receptor beta sequencing. The sequenced material came from tumor tissue. This receptor was obtained from a female donor with papillary thyroid cancer or a benign thyroid nodule (not recorded which). Some clones in this sample may be carry-over from other donors' samples. In this chain, TRBV6-1 is recombined with TRBJ1-1, with 10 bases in between that match TRBD1. This receptor carries the CDR3 CASSGQGVEAFF. The sequenced DNA is TGTGCCAGCAGCGGACAGGGGGTTGAAGCTTTCTTT.